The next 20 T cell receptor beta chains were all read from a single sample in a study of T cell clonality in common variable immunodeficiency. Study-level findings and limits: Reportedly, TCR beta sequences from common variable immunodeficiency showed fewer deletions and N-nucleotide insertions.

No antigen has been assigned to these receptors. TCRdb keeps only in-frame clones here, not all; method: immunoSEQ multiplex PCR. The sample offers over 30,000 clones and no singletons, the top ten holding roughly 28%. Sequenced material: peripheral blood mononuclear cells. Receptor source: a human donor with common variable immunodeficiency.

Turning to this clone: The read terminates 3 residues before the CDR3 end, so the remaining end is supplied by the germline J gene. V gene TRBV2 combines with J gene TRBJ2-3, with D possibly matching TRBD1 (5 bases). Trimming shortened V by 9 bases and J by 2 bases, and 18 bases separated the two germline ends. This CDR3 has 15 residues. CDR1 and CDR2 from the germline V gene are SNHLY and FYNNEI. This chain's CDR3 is CASIQDPVVTDTQYF. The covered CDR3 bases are TGTGCCAGTATACAGGACCCGGTGGTCACAGATACG.

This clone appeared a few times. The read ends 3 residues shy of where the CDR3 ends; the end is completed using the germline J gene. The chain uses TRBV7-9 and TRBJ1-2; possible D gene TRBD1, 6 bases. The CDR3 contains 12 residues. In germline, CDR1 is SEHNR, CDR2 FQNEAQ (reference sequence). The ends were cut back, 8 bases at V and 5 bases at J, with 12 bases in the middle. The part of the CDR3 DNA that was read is TGTGCCAGCCAAGGACAGAATTATGGC. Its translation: CASQGQNYG. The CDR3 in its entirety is CASQGQNYGYTF.

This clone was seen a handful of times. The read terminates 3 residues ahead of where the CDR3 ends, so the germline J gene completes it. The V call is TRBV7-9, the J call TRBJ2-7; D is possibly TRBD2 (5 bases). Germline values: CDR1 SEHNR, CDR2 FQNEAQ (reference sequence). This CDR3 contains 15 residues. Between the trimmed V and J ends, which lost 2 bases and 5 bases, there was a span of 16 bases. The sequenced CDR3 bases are TGTGCCAGCAGCTTATCTCGAGCAGACTATGACGAG. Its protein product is CASSLSRADYDE. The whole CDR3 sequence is CASSLSRADYDEQYF.

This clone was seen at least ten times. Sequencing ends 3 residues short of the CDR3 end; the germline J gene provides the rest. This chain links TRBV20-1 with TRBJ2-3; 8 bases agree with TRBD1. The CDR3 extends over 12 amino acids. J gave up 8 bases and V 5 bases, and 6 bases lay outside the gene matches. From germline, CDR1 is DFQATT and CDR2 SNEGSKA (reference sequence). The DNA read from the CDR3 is TGCAGTGCTCTCAGGGGGCGGGGTACG. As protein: CSALRGRGT. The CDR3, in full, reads CSALRGRGTQYF.

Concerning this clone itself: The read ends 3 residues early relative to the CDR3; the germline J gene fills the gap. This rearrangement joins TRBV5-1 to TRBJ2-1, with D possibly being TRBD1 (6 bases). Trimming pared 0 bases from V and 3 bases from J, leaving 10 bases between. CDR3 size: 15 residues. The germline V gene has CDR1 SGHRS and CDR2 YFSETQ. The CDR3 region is CASSLGQGIYNEQFF. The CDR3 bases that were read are TGCGCCAGCAGCTTGGGGCAGGGGATCTACAATGAG. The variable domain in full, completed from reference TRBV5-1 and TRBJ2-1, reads KAGVTQTPRYLIKTRGQQVTLSCSPISGHRSVSWYQQTPGQGLQFLFEYFSETQRNKGNFPGRFSGRQFSNSRSEMNVSTLELGDSALYLCASSLGQGIYNEQFFGPGTRLTVL.

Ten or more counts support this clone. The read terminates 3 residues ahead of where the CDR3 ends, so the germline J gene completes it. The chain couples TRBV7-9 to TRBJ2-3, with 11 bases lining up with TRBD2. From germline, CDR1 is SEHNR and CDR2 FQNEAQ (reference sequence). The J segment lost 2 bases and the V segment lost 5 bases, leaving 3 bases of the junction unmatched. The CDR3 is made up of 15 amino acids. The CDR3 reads CASSGLAGFTDTQYF. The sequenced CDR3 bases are TGTGCCAGCAGCGGACTAGCGGGTTTCACAGATACG.

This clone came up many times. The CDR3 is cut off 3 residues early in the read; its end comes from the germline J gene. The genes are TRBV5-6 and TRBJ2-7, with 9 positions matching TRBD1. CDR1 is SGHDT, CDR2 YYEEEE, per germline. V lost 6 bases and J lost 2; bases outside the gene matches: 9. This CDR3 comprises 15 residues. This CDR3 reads CASTPTGTGTYEQYF. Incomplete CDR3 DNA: TGTGCCAGCACCCCGACCGGGACAGGGACCTACGAG.

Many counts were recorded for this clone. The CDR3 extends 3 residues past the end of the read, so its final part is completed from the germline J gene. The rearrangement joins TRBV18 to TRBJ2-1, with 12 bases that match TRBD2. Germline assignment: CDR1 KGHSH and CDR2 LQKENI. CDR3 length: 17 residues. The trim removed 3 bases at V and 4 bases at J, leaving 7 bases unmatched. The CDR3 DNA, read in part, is TGTGCCAGCTCACCTAGACTAGCGGGAGAGCTTTACAATGAG. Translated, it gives CASSPRLAGELYNE. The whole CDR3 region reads CASSPRLAGELYNEQFF.

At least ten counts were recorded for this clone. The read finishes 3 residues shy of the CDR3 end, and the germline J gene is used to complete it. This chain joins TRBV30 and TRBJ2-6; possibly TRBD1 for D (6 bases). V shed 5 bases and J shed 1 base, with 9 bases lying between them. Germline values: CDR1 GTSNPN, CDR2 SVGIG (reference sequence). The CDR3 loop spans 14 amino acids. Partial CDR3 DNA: TGTGCCTGGCGTACAGGGTCTGGGGCCAACGTC. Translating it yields CAWRTGSGANV. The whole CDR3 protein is CAWRTGSGANVLTF.

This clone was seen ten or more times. The CDR3 loop is CARSVAKALETQYF. Incomplete CDR3 DNA: TGTGCCAGAAGCGTAGCTAAAGCTTTAGAGACC. The chain employs TRBV5-3 and TRBJ2-5; no reliable D call. The sequence runs out 3 residues before the end of the CDR3; the remainder is reconstructed from the germline J gene. TRBV5-3 is reported as an ORF; its role is uncertain. This CDR3 spans 14 amino acids. The V end was cut by 4 bases, the J end by 4 bases, with 14 bases between.

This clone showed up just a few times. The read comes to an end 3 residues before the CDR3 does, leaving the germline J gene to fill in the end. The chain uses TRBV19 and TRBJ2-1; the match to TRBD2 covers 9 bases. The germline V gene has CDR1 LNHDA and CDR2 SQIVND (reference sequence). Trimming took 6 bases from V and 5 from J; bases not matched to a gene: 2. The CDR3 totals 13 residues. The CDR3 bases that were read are TGTGCCAGTAGGAGACTAGCGGACAATGAG. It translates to CASRRLADNE. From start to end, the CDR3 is CASRRLADNEQFF.

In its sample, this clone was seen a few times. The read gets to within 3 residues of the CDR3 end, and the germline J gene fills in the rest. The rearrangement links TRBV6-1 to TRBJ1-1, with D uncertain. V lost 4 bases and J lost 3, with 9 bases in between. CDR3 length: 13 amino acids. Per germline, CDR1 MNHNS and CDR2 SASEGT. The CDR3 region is CASSAYLYTEAFF. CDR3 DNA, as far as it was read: TGTGCCAGCAGTGCCTATTTATACACTGAA.

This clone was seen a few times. This CDR3 reads CASSEAPTTAYGYTF. CDR3 DNA (partial): TGTGCCAGCAGTGAAGCGCCGACGACAGCGTATGGC. This chain links TRBV2 with TRBJ1-2; a weak D match, TRBD1 (5 bases). With the read ending 3 residues before the CDR3 end, the germline J gene is used to fill in that end. Trimming took off 0 bases at V and 5 bases at J, with 13 bases between the two ends. The germline V gene encodes CDR1 SNHLY and CDR2 FYNNEI. The CDR3 has 15 amino acids.

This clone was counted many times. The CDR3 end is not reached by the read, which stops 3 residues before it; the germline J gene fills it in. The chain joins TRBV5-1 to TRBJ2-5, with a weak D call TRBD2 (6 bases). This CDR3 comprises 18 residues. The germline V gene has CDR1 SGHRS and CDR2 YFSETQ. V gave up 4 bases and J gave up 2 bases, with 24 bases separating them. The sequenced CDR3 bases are TGCGCCAGCAGCCACCCTAGGGTCGGTACGGGGGAACAAGAGACC. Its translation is CASSHPRVGTGEQET. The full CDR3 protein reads CASSHPRVGTGEQETQYF. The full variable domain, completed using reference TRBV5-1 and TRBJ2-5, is KAGVTQTPRYLIKTRGQQVTLSCSPISGHRSVSWYQQTPGQGLQFLFEYFSETQRNKGNFPGRFSGRQFSNSRSEMNVSTLELGDSALYLCASSHPRVGTGEQETQYFGPGTRLLVL.

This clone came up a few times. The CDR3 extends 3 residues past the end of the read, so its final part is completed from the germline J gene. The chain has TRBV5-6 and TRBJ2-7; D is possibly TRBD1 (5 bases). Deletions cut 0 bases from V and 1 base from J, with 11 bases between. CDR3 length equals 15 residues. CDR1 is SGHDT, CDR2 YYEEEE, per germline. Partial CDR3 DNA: TGTGCCAGCAGCTTGGTTCTTTCAGGGTCCTACGAG. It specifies CASSLVLSGSYE. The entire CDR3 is CASSLVLSGSYEQYF. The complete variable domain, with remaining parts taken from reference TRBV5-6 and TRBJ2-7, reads DAGVTQSPTHLIKTRGQQVTLRCSPKSGHDTVSWYQQALGQGPQFIFQYYEEEERQRGNFPDRFSGHQFPNYSSELNVNALLLGDSALYLCASSLVLSGSYEQYFGPGTRLTVT.

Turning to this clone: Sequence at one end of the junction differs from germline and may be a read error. The CDR3 bases that were read are TGTGCCAGCAGGGAAGATAGCTACGAG. Protein sequence: CASREDSYE. The CDR3 in full is CASREDSYEQYF. V gene TRBV2 combines with J gene TRBJ2-7; no reliable D call. The read comes to an end 3 residues before the CDR3 does, leaving the germline J gene to fill in the end. The CDR3 has 12 amino acids. CDR1 and CDR2 from the germline V gene are SNHLY and FYNNEI.

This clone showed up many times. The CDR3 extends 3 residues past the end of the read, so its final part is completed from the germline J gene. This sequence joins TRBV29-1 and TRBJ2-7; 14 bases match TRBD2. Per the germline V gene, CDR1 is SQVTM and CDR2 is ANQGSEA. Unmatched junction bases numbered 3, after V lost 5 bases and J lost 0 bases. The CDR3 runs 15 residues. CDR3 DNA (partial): TGCAGCGTTAGGGGGACTAGCGGGAGCTCCTACGAG. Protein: CSVRGTSGSSYE. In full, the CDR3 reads CSVRGTSGSSYEQYF.

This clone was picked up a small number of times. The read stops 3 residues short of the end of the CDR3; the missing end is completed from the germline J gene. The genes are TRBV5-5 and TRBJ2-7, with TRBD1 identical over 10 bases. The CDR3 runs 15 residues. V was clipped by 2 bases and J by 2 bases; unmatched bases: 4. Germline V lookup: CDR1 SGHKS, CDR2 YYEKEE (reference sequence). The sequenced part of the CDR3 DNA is TGTGCCAGCAGCTTCACCGGGACAGGGGCCTACGAG. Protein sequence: CASSFTGTGAYE. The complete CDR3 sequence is CASSFTGTGAYEQYF. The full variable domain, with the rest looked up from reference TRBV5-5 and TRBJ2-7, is DAGVTQSPTHLIKTRGQQVTLRCSPISGHKSVSWYQQVLGQGPQFIFQYYEKEERGRGNFPDRFSARQFPNYSSELNVNALLLGDSALYLCASSFTGTGAYEQYFGPGTRLTVT.

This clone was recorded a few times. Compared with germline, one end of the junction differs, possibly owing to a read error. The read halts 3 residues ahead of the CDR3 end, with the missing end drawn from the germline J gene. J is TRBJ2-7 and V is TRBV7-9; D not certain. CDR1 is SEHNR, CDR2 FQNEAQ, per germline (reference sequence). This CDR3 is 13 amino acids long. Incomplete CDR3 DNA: TGTTCCAGCAGCTTACACGCGTCCTACGAG. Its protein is CSSSLHASYE. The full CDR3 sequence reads CSSSLHASYEQYF.

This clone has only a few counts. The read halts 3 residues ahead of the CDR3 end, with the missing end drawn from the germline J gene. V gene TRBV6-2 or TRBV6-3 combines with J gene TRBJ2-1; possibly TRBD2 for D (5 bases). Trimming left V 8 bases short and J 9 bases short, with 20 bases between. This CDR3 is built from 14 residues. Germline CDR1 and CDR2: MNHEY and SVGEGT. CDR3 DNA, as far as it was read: TGTGCCAGCCGGGCTTCGGCCCGACGGGGTGAG. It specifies CASRASARRGE. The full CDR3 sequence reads CASRASARRGEQFF.